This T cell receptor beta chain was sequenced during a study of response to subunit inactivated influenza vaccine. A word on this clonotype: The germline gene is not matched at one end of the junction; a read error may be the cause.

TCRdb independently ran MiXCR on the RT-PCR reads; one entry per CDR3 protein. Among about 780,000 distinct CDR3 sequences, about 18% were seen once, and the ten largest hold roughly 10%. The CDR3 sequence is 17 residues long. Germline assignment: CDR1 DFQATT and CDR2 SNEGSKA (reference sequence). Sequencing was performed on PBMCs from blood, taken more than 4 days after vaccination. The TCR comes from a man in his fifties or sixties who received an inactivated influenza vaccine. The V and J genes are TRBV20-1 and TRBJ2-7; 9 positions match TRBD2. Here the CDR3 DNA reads TGCTGTGCTAGAGATCAGGGTAGGACTAGCGACTCCTACGAGCAGTACTTC. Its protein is CCARDQGRTSDSYEQYF.